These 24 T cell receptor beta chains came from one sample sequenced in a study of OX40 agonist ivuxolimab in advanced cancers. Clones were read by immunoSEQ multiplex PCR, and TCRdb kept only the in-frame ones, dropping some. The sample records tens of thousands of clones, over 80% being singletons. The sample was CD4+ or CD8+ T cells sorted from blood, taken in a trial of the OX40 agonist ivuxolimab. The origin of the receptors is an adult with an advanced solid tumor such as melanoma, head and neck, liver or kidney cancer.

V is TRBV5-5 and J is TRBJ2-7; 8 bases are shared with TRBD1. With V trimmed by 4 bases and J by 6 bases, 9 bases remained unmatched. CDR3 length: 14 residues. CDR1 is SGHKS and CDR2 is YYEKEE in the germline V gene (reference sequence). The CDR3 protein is CASSLGQGEGEQYF. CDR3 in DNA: TGTGCCAGCAGCCTCGGACAGGGAGAGGGCGAGCAGTACTTC. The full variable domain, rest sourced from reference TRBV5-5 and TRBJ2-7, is DAGVTQSPTHLIKTRGQQVTLRCSPISGHKSVSWYQQVLGQGPQFIFQYYEKEERGRGNFPDRFSARQFPNYSSELNVNALLLGDSALYLCASSLGQGEGEQYFGPGTRLTVT.

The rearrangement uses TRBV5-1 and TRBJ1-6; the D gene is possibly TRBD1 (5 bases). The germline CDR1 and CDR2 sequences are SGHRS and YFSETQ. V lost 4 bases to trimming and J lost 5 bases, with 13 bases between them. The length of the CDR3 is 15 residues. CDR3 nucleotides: TGCGCCAGCAGCACTGACAGTCCCGATAATTCACCCCTCCACTTT. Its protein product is CASSTDSPDNSPLHF.

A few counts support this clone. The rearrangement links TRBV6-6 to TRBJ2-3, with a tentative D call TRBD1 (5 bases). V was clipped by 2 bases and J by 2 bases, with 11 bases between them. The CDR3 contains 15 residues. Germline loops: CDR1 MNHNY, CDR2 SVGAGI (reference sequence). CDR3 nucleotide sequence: TGTGCCAGCAGTTACCAGGGCCAGAACACAGATACGCAGTATTTT. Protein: CASSYQGQNTDTQYF.

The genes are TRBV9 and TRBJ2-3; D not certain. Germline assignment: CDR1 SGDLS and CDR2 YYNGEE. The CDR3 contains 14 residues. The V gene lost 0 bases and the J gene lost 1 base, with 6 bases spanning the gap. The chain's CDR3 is CASSVGLGTDTQYF. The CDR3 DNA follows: TGTGCCAGCAGCGTAGGCCTGGGCACAGATACGCAGTATTTT.

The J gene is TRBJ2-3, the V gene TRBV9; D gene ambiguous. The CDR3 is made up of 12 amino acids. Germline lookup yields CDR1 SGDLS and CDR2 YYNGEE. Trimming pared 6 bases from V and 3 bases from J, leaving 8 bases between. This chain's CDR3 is CASNIGTDTQYF. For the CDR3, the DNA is TGTGCCAGCAACATTGGGACAGATACGCAGTATTTT.

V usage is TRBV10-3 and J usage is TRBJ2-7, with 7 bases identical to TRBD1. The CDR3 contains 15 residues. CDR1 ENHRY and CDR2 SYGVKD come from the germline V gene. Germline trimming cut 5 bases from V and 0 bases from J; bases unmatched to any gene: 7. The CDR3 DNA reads TGTGCCATCAGTCCTGGGACAGCGAACTCCTACGAGCAGTACTTC. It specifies CAISPGTANSYEQYF.

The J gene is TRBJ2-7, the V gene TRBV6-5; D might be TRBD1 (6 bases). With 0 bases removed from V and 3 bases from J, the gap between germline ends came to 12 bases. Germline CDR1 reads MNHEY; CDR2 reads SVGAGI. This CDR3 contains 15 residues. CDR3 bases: TGTGCCAGCAGTTACTCAGGGACACCCTTCTACGAGCAGTACTTC. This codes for CASSYSGTPFYEQYF.

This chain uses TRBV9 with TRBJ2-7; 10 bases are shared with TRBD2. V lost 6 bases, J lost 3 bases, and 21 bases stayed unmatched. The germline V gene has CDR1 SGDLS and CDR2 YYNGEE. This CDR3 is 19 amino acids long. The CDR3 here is CASNLIAGGPVFPSYEQYF. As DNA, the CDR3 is TGTGCCAGCAACTTAATAGCGGGGGGCCCCGTATTCCCGAGCTACGAGCAGTACTTC.

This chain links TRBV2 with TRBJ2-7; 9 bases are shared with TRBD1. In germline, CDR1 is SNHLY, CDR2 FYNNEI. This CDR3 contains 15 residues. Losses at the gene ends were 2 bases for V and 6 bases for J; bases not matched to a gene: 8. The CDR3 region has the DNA TGTGCCAGCAGTGAAAGGGGGACAGGGATTTCCGAGCAGTACTTC. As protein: CASSERGTGISEQYF.

The CDR3 protein is CASSSGQKYGYTF. DNA of the CDR3: TGCGCCAGCAGCAGTGGGCAGAAATATGGCTACACCTTC. This rearrangement joins TRBV5-1 to TRBJ1-2; D remains ambiguous. Germline CDR1 is SGHRS and CDR2 is YFSETQ. Trimming cost V 4 bases and J 5 bases, with 12 bases left between them. The CDR3 extends over 13 amino acids.

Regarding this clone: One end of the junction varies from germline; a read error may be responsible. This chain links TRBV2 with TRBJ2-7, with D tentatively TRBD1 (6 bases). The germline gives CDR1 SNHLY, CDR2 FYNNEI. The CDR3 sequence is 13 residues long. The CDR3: CATNPDRSYKQYF. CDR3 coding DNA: TGTGCCACCAACCCCGACAGGTCCTACAAGCAGTACTTC.

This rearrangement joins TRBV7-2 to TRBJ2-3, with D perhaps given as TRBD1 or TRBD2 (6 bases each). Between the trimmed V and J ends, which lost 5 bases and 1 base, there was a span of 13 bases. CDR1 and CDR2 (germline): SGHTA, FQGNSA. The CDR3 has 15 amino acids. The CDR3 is CASSHGGPRTDTQYF. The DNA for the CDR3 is TGTGCCAGCAGCCATGGGGGGCCCCGCACAGATACGCAGTATTTT.

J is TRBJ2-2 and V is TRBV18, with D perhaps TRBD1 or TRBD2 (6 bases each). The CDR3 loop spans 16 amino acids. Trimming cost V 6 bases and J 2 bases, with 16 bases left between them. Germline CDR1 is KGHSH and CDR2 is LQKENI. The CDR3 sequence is CASSPGGPGNTGELFF. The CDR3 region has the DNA TGTGCCAGCTCTCCTGGGGGGCCAGGAAACACCGGGGAGCTGTTTTTT.

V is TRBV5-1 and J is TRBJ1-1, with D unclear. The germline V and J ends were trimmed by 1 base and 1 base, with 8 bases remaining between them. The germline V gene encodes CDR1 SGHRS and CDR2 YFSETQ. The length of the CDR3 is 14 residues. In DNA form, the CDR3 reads TGCGCCAGCAGCTTGTTCTCCGCGAACACTGAAGCTTTCTTT. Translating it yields CASSLFSANTEAFF.

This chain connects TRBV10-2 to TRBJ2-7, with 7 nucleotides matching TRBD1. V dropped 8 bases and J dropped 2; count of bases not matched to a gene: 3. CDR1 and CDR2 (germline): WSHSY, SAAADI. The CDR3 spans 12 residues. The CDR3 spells CASFDRAYEQYF. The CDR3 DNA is TGCGCCAGCTTTGACAGGGCCTACGAGCAGTACTTC.

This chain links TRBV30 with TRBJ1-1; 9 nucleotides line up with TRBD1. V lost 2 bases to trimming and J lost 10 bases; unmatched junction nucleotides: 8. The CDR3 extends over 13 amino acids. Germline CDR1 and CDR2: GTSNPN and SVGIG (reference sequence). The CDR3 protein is CAWSTGTGMGAFF. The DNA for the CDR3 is TGTGCCTGGAGTACCGGGACAGGGATGGGAGCTTTCTTT. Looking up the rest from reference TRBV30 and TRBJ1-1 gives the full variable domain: SQTIHQWPATLVQPVGSPLSLECTVEGTSNPNLYWYRQAAGRGLQLLFYSVGIGQISSEVPQNLSASRPQDRQFILSSKKLLLSDSGFYLCAWSTGTGMGAFFGQGTRLTVV.

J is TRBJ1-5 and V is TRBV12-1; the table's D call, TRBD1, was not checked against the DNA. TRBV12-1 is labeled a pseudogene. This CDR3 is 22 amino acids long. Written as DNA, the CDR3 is TGTGCCAGCAGCCCCTTGGGGGGCAGGGGGCTCGCCGGCCCTTTTAGCAATCAGCCCCAGCATTTT. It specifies CASSPLGGRGLAGPFSNQPQHF.

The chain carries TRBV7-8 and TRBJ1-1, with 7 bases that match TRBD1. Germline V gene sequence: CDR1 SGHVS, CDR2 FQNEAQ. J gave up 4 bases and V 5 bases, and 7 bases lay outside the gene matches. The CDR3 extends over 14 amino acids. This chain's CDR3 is CASSILQGTTEAFF. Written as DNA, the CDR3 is TGTGCCAGCAGCATACTACAGGGGACCACTGAAGCTTTCTTT.

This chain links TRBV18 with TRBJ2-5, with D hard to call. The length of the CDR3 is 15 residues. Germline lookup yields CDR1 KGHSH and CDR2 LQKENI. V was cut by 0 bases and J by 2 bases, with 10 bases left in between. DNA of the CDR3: TGTGCCAGCTCACCACCCGCGTCAGCTCAAGAGACCCAGTACTTC. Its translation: CASSPPASAQETQYF.

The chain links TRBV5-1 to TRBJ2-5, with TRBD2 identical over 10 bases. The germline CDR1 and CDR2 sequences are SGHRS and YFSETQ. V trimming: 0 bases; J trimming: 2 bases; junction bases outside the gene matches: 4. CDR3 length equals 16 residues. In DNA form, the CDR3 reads TGCGCCAGCAGCTTGGAGGCTAGCGGGGGACAAGAGACCCAGTACTTC. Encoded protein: CASSLEASGGQETQYF.

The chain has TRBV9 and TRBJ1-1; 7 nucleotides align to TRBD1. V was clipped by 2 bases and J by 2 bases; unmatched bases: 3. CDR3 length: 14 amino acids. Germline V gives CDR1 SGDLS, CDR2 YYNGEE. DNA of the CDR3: TGTGCCAGCAGCGTGACAGGGTTCAACACTGAAGCTTTCTTT. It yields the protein CASSVTGFNTEAFF. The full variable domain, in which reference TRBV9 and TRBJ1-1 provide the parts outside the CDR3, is DSGVTQTPKHLITATGQRVTLRCSPRSGDLSVYWYQQSLDQGLQFLIQYYNGEERAKGNILERFSAQQFPDLHSELNLSSLELGDSALYFCASSVTGFNTEAFFGQGTRLTVV.

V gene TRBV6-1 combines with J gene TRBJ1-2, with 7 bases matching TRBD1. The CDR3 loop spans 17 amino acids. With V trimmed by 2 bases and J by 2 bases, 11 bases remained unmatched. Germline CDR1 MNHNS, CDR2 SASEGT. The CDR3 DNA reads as TGTGCCAGCAGTGAAAGGCTTGACAGGGCGTACAACTATGGCTACACCTTC. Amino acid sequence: CASSERLDRAYNYGYTF.

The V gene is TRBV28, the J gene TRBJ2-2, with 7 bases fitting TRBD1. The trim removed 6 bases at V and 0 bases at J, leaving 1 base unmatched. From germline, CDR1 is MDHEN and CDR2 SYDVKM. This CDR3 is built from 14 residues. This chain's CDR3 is CASSGQANTGELFF. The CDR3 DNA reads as TGTGCCAGCAGCGGACAGGCGAACACCGGGGAGCTGTTTTTT.

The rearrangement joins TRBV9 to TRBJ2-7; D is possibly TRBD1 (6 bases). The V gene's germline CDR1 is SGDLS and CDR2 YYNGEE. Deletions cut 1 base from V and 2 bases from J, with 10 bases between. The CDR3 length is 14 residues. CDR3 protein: CASSVMDRTYEQYF. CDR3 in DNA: TGTGCCAGCAGCGTAATGGACAGAACCTACGAGCAGTACTTC.